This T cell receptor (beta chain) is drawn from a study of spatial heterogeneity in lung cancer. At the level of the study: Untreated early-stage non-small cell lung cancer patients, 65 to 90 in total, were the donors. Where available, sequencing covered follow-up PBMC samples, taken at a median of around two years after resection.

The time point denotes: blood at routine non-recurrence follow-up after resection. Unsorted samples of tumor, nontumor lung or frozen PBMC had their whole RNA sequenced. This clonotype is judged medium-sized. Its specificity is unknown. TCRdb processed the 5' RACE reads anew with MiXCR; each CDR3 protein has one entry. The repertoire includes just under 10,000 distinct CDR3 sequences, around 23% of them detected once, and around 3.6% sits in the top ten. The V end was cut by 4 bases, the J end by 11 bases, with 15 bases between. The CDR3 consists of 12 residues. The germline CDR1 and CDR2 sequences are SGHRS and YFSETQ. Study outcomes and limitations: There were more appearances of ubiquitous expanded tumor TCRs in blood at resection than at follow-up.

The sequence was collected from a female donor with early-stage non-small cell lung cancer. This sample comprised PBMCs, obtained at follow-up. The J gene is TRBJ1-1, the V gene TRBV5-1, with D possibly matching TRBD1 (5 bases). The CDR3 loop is CASSPRGLRAFF. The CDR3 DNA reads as TGCGCCAGCAGCCCTCGGGGACTAAGGGCTTTCTTT.